Shown below are 10 T cell receptor beta chains from a single sample sequenced in a study of Graves' ophthalmopathy and Graves' hyperthyroidism. The authors amplified TCR beta CDR3 regions, and they did so from RNA transcripts for repertoire sequencing. Second-round multiplex PCR came after a first-round RT-PCR that employed HTBI primers. TCRdb ran MiXCR on the multiplex PCR reads and lists one entry per CDR3 protein. Among over 500,000 distinct CDR3 sequences listed, 22% were seen once. What was sequenced was peripheral blood. The receptors derive from a young woman with stable Graves' hyperthyroidism. Some clones in this sample may be carry-over from other donors' samples.

The CDR3, as DNA: TGTGCCTGGAGTGTCCAGGGCTCTGGAAACACCATATATTTT. This codes for CAWSVQGSGNTIYF. The chain has TRBV30 and TRBJ1-3; D is possibly TRBD1 (5 bases). V lost 0 bases, J lost 0 bases, and 6 bases lay in between. The V gene's germline CDR1 is GTSNPN and CDR2 SVGIG (reference sequence). The CDR3 consists of 14 residues.

The chain links TRBV6-1 to TRBJ1-5; 10 positions match TRBD1. CDR1 MNHNS and CDR2 SASEGT come from the germline V gene. The CDR3 is made up of 15 amino acids. Trimming at V came to 8 bases and at J to 2 bases, leaving 6 bases not matched to a gene. CDR3 residues: CASRDRGRGNQPQHF. The CDR3 DNA reads TGTGCCAGCCGGGACAGGGGTAGGGGCAATCAGCCCCAGCATTTT.

CDR3 nucleotides: TGTGCCCAGGGACTAAGTGCGGGCGAGCAGTACTTC. It yields the protein CAQGLSAGEQYF. The rearrangement links TRBV6-1 to TRBJ2-7; 7 positions match TRBD2. V shed 11 bases and J 6 bases; nucleotides not matched to a gene: 10. The germline V gene encodes CDR1 MNHNS and CDR2 SASEGT. The CDR3 totals 12 residues.

This clonotype was seen repeatedly, ten times or more. V is TRBV6-1 and J is TRBJ1-1; 8 bases fit TRBD1. Germline lookup yields CDR1 MNHNS and CDR2 SASEGT. Trimming took 6 bases from V and 4 from J; bases not matched to a gene: 7. The CDR3 has 14 residues. CDR3 amino acids: CASSTQGDPTEAFF. The CDR3 DNA reads as TGTGCCAGCAGCACACAGGGGGACCCCACTGAAGCTTTCTTT.

This clonotype was observed a single time. The chain couples TRBV2 to TRBJ2-5; D might be TRBD2 (5 bases). Trimming cost V 4 bases and J 2 bases, with 8 bases left between them. CDR1 SNHLY and CDR2 FYNNEI come from the germline V gene. The length of the CDR3 is 13 residues. CDR3 region: CASSGERQETQYF. In DNA, the CDR3 is TGTGCCAGCAGTGGGGAGCGACAAGAGACCCAGTACTTC.

The sample holds many counts of this clonotype. CDR3 protein: CASSPPDRGGETQYF. In DNA, the CDR3 is TGTGCCAGCAGCCCCCCAGACAGGGGCGGGGAGACCCAGTACTTC. The chain carries TRBV12-3 or TRBV12-4 and TRBJ2-5; TRBD1 aligns across 8 bases. V trimming: 6 bases; J trimming: 5 bases; junction bases outside the gene matches: 11. The CDR3 is made up of 15 amino acids.

Only a few counts were recorded for this clonotype. The chain employs TRBV14 and TRBJ1-1; D is unclear. Germline CDR1 reads SGHDN; CDR2 reads FVKESK. V was clipped by 3 bases and J by 2 bases, with 13 bases between them. This CDR3 is 15 amino acids long. The CDR3 sequence: CASSHGLLQNTEAFF. The CDR3 DNA reads as TGTGCCAGCAGCCACGGGCTCCTTCAAAACACTGAAGCTTTCTTT.

This rearrangement joins TRBV7-6 to TRBJ2-7, with 7 nucleotides matching TRBD1. CDR1 is SGHVS, CDR2 FNYEAQ, per germline. J was trimmed by 7 bases and V by 1 base; bases with no gene match: 16. The CDR3 length is 17 residues. CDR3 bases: TGTGCCAGCAGCTTAGAAAACCCCTCGACAGGGTTTCGGGAGCAGTACTTC. It translates to CASSLENPSTGFREQYF.

At least ten counts were recorded for this clonotype. This rearrangement joins TRBV19 to TRBJ1-2; perhaps TRBD1 as D (6 bases). Trimming cost V 5 bases and J 0 bases, with 10 bases left between them. This CDR3 has 14 amino acids. Germline values: CDR1 LNHDA, CDR2 SQIVND (reference sequence). CDR3 sequence: CASSPGAPNYGYTF. Written as DNA, the CDR3 is TGTGCCAGTAGTCCGGGGGCCCCTAACTATGGCTACACCTTC.

This clonotype was seen only a few times. DNA for the CDR3: TGTGCCAGCAGCGAAAGACCGGGACAGATGTATGGCTACACCTTC. Protein sequence: CASSERPGQMYGYTF. This rearrangement joins TRBV13 to TRBJ1-2, with 7 bases that match TRBD1. The CDR3 has 15 amino acids. The germline gives CDR1 PRHDT, CDR2 FYEKMQ (reference sequence). V lost 5 bases and J lost 5; bases outside the gene matches: 11. Based on the CDR3 plus reference TRBV13 and TRBJ1-2, the full variable domain is AAGVIQSPRHLIKEKRETATLKCYPIPRHDTVYWYQQGPGQDPQFLISFYEKMQSDKGSIPDRFSAQQFSDYHSELNMSSLELGDSALYFCASSERPGQMYGYTFGSGTRLTVV.